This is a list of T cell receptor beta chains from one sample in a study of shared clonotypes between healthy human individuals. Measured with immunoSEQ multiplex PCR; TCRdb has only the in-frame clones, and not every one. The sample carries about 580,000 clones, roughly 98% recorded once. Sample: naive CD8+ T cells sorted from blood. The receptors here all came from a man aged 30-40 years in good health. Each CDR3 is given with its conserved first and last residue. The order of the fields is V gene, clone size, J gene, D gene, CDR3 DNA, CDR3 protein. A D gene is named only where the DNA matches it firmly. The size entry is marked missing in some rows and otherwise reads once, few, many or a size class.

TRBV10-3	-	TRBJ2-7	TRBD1	TGTGCCATCAGGGGCCCCCGGGACAGCCTCTCCTACGAGCAGTACTTC	CAIRGPRDSLSYEQYF
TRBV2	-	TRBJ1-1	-	TGTGCCAGCACCTATGCCCCCTCCTACGCCAGCATGAACACTGAAGCTTTCTTT	CASTYAPSYASMNTEAFF
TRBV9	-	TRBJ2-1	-	TGTGCCAGCAGCGCCCGTGGGCGGGCCTCCTACAATGAGCAGTTCTTC	CASSARGRASYNEQFF
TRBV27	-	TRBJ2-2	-	TGTGCCAGCAGTGACTACAGGGAGACCGACACCGGGGAGCTGTTTTTT	CASSDYRETDTGELFF
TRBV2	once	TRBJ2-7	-	TGTGCCAGCAGTGAAGCGCTTCCGATAGGACGCGGGATGGTCTCCTACGAGCAGTACTTC	CASSEALPIGRGMVSYEQYF
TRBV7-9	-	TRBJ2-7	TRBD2	TGTGCCAGCAGCTACGCCCTAGCGGACGGCCCCTACGAGCAGTACTTC	CASSYALADGPYEQYF
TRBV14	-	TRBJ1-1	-	TGTGCCAGCAGCCCCCTACAGGGTAGTACGAACACTGAAGCTTTCTTT	CASSPLQGSTNTEAFF
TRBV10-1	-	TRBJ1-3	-	TGCGCCAGCAGTGAGTCTGCGGGGACGCATGGAAACACCATATATTTT	CASSESAGTHGNTIYF
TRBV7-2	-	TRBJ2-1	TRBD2	TGTGCCAGCAGCTTAGGGCTAGCGGGAGGAAGTGAGCAGTTCTTC	CASSLGLAGGSEQFF
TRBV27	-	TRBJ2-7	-	TGTGCCAGCAGTCCCAGGGGGGGTTTATTGTACGAGCAGTACTTC	CASSPRGGLLYEQYF
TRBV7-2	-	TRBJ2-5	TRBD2	TGTGCCAGCAGCTATAGCCTAGCGGGACAAGAGACCCAGTACTTC	CASSYSLAGQETQYF
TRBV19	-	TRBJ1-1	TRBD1	TGTGCCAGTACCCTACAGGGGATCAACACTGAAGCTTTCTTT	CASTLQGINTEAFF
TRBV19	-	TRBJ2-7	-	TGTGCCAGTAGTATTTCGTCAGGGAGCGAGCAGTACTTC	CASSISSGSEQYF
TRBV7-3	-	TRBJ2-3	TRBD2	TGTGCCAGCTCCCTTGGGACTAGCGGCACAGATACGCAGTATTTT	CASSLGTSGTDTQYF
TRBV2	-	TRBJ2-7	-	TGTGCCAGCAGGAATAGCGAGCAGTACTTC	CASRNSEQYF
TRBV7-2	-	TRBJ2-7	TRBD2	TGTGCCAGCAGCCCTCGACTAGCGGGTTATGACTACGAGCAGTACTTC	CASSPRLAGYDYEQYF
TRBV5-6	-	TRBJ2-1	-	TGTGCCAGCAGCCCCGAAGGAGGGCTTCCTTCCTACAATGAGCAGTTCTTC	CASSPEGGLPSYNEQFF
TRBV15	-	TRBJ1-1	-	TGTGCCACCAGCCCCCGGGGGCCGAACACTGAAGCTTTCTTT	CATSPRGPNTEAFF
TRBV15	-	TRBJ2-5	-	TGTGCCACCAGCCTTGGACTGGAACAAGAGACCCAGTACTTC	CATSLGLEQETQYF
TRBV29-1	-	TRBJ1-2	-	TGCAGCGTTGAAGATCGATTCCCCACAACCAAGGGGGTAGTCTATGGCTACACCTTC	CSVEDRFPTTKGVVYGYTF
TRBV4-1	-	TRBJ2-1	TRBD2	TGCGCCAGCAGCCAAGAACTAGCGGGTGGAGATGAGCAGTTCTTC	CASSQELAGGDEQFF
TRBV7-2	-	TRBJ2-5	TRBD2	TGTGCCAGCAGCGGTAGACTAGCGGGAAAAGAGACCCAGTACTTC	CASSGRLAGKETQYF
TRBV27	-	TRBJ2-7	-	TGTGCCAGCAGTTTTGGGAGCGATTACGAGCAGTACTTC	CASSFGSDYEQYF
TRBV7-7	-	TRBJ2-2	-	TGTGCTAGCAGCCCACGGGGGGACAGGAACACCGGGGAGCTGTTTTTT	CASSPRGDRNTGELFF
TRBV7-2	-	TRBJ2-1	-	TGTGCCAGCAGCCTACCACGGACTGGCCCCCCCGTTGATGAGCAGTTCTTC	CASSLPRTGPPVDEQFF
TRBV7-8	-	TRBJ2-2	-	TGTGCCAGCCACCAGGGGATCATCGGGGAGCTGTTTTTT	CASHQGIIGELFF
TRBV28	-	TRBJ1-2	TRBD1	TGTGCCAGCAGTCGGGACAGGGACGGCTACACCTTC	CASSRDRDGYTF
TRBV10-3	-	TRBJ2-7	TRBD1	TGTGCCACGTGGGATAGTAGGGGAACAGGGGGCGCGGGAGAGCAGTACTTC	CATWDSRGTGGAGEQYF
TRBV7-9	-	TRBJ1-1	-	TGTGCCAGCAGCCCCGCCCTCGCGAACACTGAAGCTTTCTTT	CASSPALANTEAFF
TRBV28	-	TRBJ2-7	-	TGTGCCAGCTCGCTGGGGACTGACTACGAGCAGTACTTC	CASSLGTDYEQYF
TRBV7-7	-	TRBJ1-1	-	TGTGCTAGCAGCATAAGACCTGGGACTGAAGCTTTCTTT	CASSIRPGTEAFF
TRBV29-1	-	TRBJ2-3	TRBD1	TGCAGCGGACTTGACGGGACAGGGGGGACAGATACGCAGTATTTT	CSGLDGTGGTDTQYF
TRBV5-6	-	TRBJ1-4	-	TGTGCCAGCAGCTACTCGTCTACAAGGGGAGGAACTAATGAAAAACTGTTTTTT	CASSYSSTRGGTNEKLFF
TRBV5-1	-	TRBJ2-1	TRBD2	TGCGCCAGCAGCCCTATCGGACTAGCGGGATTTAGTGAGCAGTTCTTC	CASSPIGLAGFSEQFF
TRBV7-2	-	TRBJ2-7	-	TGTGCCAGCAGCTCACCCGGGAGCTACGAGCAGTACTTC	CASSSPGSYEQYF
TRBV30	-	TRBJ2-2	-	TGTGCCTGGAGTGTTAACGGGGAGCTGTTTTTT	CAWSVNGELFF
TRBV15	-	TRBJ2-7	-	TGTGCCACCAGCAGAGACCAGAGCTACGAGCAGTACTTC	CATSRDQSYEQYF
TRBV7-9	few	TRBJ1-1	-	TGTGCCAGCAGAAGGGTGAACACTGAAGCTTTCTTT	CASRRVNTEAFF
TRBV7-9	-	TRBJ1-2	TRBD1	TGTGCCAGCAGCTTCTTCGACAGGGCTGGCTACACCTTC	CASSFFDRAGYTF
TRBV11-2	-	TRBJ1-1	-	TGTGCCAGCCGTCAGGTCTTGGGGCCTCGGAGCACTGAAGCTTTCTTT	CASRQVLGPRSTEAFF
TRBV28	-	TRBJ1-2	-	TGTGCCAGCAGTTTAGAACCGACAGTTAACTATGGCTACACCTTC	CASSLEPTVNYGYTF
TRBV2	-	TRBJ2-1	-	TGTGCCAGCATCCTTTGGGGGAGTTCCTACAATGAGCAGTTCTTC	CASILWGSSYNEQFF
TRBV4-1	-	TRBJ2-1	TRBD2	TGCGCCAGCAGCCAAGGAGACTTGGGGAGCGGGATTAGGAATGAGCAGTTCTTC	CASSQGDLGSGIRNEQFF
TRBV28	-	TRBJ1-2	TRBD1	TGTGCCAGCAGTTTAGGTTTGACAGGGGTTAACTATGGCTACACCTTC	CASSLGLTGVNYGYTF
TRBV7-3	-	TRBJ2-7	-	TGTGCCAGCAGCTTATCCACTTCCGGGATCGACTACGAGCAGTACTTC	CASSLSTSGIDYEQYF
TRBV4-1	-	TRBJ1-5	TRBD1	TGCGCCAGCAGCCAAGCCGGAAGACAGGGTCATCAGCCCCAGCATTTT	CASSQAGRQGHQPQHF